This is a list of T cell receptor beta chains from one sample in a study of cytotoxic CD8 clonotypes in ibrutinib-treated CLL. This table comes from immunoSEQ multiplex PCR, and its TCRdb copy is limited to in-frame clones, with some not included. The table records about 250,000 clones, around 70% of them present only once. Source: PBMCs, taken after 24 months of ibrutinib treatment. These receptors were taken from a human donor with chronic lymphocytic leukemia. CDR3s include the opening cysteine and the closing phenylalanine or tryptophan. The D gene is left open where the match is weak. Rows give clone size only sometimes, using once, few, many, or a class for an expanded clone.

CDR3 DNA | CDR3 protein | J gene | V gene | clone size | D gene
TGTGCCAGCAGTTTTACTAGCACCTACACCGGGGAGCTGTTTTTT | CASSFTSTYTGELFF | TRBJ2-2 | TRBV6-5 | NA | NA
TGCAGCGTTGAATCCAAGTACAATGAGCAGTTCTTC | CSVESKYNEQFF | TRBJ2-1 | TRBV29-1 | NA | NA
TGTGCCAGTAGCCCGACAGGGGGCCCCTACGAGCAGTACTTC | CASSPTGGPYEQYF | TRBJ2-7 | TRBV19 | NA | TRBD1
TGTGCCAGCAGTTTCGGGGGCACTGAAGCTTTCTTT | CASSFGGTEAFF | TRBJ1-1 | TRBV2 | NA | NA
TGTGCCAGCAGTGACCTGACAGTCCGGGGGCAGTTCTTC | CASSDLTVRGQFF | TRBJ2-1 | TRBV25-1 | NA | NA
TGTGCCAGCAGGGGACAGGGAGCCGCAGATACGCAGTATTTT | CASRGQGAADTQYF | TRBJ2-3 | TRBV9 | NA | TRBD1
TGCAGCGTGACCTGGACAGGGTTGGATCAGCCCCAGCATTTT | CSVTWTGLDQPQHF | TRBJ1-5 | TRBV29-1 | NA | TRBD1
TGCAGCCTGGGCGCGGGATCAGGGGGTACGCAGTATTTT | CSLGAGSGGTQYF | TRBJ2-3 | TRBV29-1 | once | NA
TGTGCCAGCAGCGAGACAACAACTAATGAAAAACTGTTTTTT | CASSETTTNEKLFF | TRBJ1-4 | TRBV7-8 | NA | NA
TGTGCCACCTCTTCCGGGGAGGCCCTGGGGGGGAAGCAGTACTTC | CATSSGEALGGKQYF | TRBJ2-7 | TRBV19 | few | TRBD2
TGTGCCAGCAGCTTCCCCGGACGGGAGGGCTACACCTTC | CASSFPGREGYTF | TRBJ1-2 | TRBV7-2 | NA | NA
TGTGCCAGCGGAAAAGGTTGGACTTACAATGAGCAGTTCTTC | CASGKGWTYNEQFF | TRBJ2-1 | TRBV27 | NA | NA
TGTGCCAGCAGCCAAGGGGGGAGCTACGAGCAGTACTTC | CASSQGGSYEQYF | TRBJ2-7 | TRBV4-2 | NA | NA
TGTGCCAGCAGTGACAACCCCCCCCTGGCTAATGAAAAACTGTTTTTT | CASSDNPPLANEKLFF | TRBJ1-4 | TRBV25-1 | NA | NA
TGTGCCAGCAGTCCTAGCGGGAGCTCCTACAATGAGCAGTTCTTC | CASSPSGSSYNEQFF | TRBJ2-1 | TRBV7-3 | NA | TRBD2
TGTGCCAGCAGTGCGGCGGGAGGGTCCGCAGATACGCAGTATTTT | CASSAAGGSADTQYF | TRBJ2-3 | TRBV6-4 | NA | TRBD2
TGTGCCAGCAGTGTGAGGGGAGGCACTGATGGCTACACCTTC | CASSVRGGTDGYTF | TRBJ1-2 | TRBV27 | NA | NA
TGTGCCAGTACGACTTATGGACAGGGTAGTACTGAAGCTTTCTTT | CASTTYGQGSTEAFF | TRBJ1-1 | TRBV6-5 | NA | TRBD1
TGTGCCAGCAGCAGGGACGAAAGGGGCTATGGCTACACCTTC | CASSRDERGYGYTF | TRBJ1-2 | TRBV7-2 | NA | NA
TGTGCCAGCAGTTTTCCACACGGACTTTACAATGAGCAGTTCTTC | CASSFPHGLYNEQFF | TRBJ2-1 | TRBV6-1 | NA | NA
TGCAGCGTTGTGGGACTAGCGGGAGGCTCCCGATTCTACGAGCAGTACTTC | CSVVGLAGGSRFYEQYF | TRBJ2-7 | TRBV29-1 | NA | TRBD2
TGCAGTGCTAGAATCAACTACGAGCAGTACTTC | CSARINYEQYF | TRBJ2-7 | TRBV20-1 | NA | NA
TGTGCCATCACGGAAGGGTTTGAGACCCAGTACTTC | CAITEGFETQYF | TRBJ2-5 | TRBV2 | NA | NA
TGCGCCAGCAGCTTGCGACAGGGCATCACAGATACGCAGTATTTT | CASSLRQGITDTQYF | TRBJ2-3 | TRBV5-1 | NA | TRBD1
TGTGCCAGCAGCTTGGTCTCCGGTGAAAAACTGTTTTTT | CASSLVSGEKLFF | TRBJ1-4 | TRBV5-4 | NA | NA
TGTGCCAGCAGGGGGCCCCTGGGAATAAATTGGTTCTTC | CASRGPLGINWFF | TRBJ2-1 | TRBV28 | NA | NA
TGTGCCAGCAGTGATTCAGGGTCTGGAAACACCATATATTTT | CASSDSGSGNTIYF | TRBJ1-3 | TRBV6-1 | few | NA
TGTGCCAGCAGCCTGGGGGGCCGGGGGACTGAAGCTTTCTTT | CASSLGGRGTEAFF | TRBJ1-1 | TRBV28 | NA | NA
TGCGCCAGCAGCCAACCTTTGGGCCCCGCGAAAATGGAGACCCAGTACTTC | CASSQPLGPAKMETQYF | TRBJ2-5 | TRBV4-1 | NA | NA
TGTGCCAGCCGGACCGGCACTGAAGCTTTCTTT | CASRTGTEAFF | TRBJ1-1 | TRBV7-9 | NA | NA
TGTGCCAGCAGCGTGACCAGCACTAACACCGGGGAGCTGTTTTTT | CASSVTSTNTGELFF | TRBJ2-2 | TRBV9 | NA | NA
TGTGCCAGCAGTCCGGGCCAGGGGAGATACGAGCAGTACTTC | CASSPGQGRYEQYF | TRBJ2-7 | TRBV27 | NA | NA
TGTGCCAGCAACAACCCGCTCGGGGCGGGCACAGATACGCAGTATTTT | CASNNPLGAGTDTQYF | TRBJ2-3 | TRBV7-6 | NA | NA
TGCGCCAGCAGCTTGTGGGGGCGCGATCAGCCCCAGCATTTT | CASSLWGRDQPQHF | TRBJ1-5 | TRBV5-1 | NA | NA
TGTGCCAGCAGCTTAGAATTCGGGATTTCCTACGAGCAGTACTTC | CASSLEFGISYEQYF | TRBJ2-7 | TRBV11-2 | NA | NA
TGTGCCAGCGCCTCAGCTTGGGGGCGAGACGAGACCCAGTACTTC | CASASAWGRDETQYF | TRBJ2-5 | TRBV7-9 | NA | NA
TGTGCCAGCAGTTTATCCTCCCGTAGACTTAATGAAAAACTGTTTTTT | CASSLSSRRLNEKLFF | TRBJ1-4 | TRBV27 | NA | NA
TGTGCCAGCAGCCAAGAAGAGGGTTGGAGAGGGTCCTACGAGCAGTACTTC | CASSQEEGWRGSYEQYF | TRBJ2-7 | TRBV4-2 | NA | NA
TGTGCCAGCAGTTACTCGAACCGCAGGGGACGAAACGAGCAGTACTTC | CASSYSNRRGRNEQYF | TRBJ2-7 | TRBV6-5 | NA | NA
TGTGCCAGCTCACCACCGTCAGGGGGCGGCTCTGAAGCTTTCTTT | CASSPPSGGGSEAFF | TRBJ1-1 | TRBV18 | NA | TRBD1
TGTGCCAGCAGCCTACAGGTACCTGGAAACACCATATATTTT | CASSLQVPGNTIYF | TRBJ1-3 | TRBV11-2 | NA | NA
TGTGCCAGCAGGCCCTTCAGCTCCTACGAGCAGTACTTC | CASRPFSSYEQYF | TRBJ2-7 | TRBV6-5 | few | NA
TGTGCCAGCAGCTTCGCAGGGGGCGAGACCCAGTACTTC | CASSFAGGETQYF | TRBJ2-5 | TRBV7-9 | few | TRBD1
TGTGCCAGCAGCCTTAGCGTAAACACCATATATTTT | CASSLSVNTIYF | TRBJ1-3 | TRBV7-6 | medium-sized | NA
TGTGCCAGCCCACTCTTCACTGGCTACACCTTC | CASPLFTGYTF | TRBJ1-2 | TRBV9 | NA | NA
TGTGCCAGCAGTGATCCATCCGGACATAGCAATCAGCCCCAGCATTTT | CASSDPSGHSNQPQHF | TRBJ1-5 | TRBV2 | few | NA
TGTGCCAGCAGTTTATCACTAGCGGGAGGCGACACCGGGGAGCTGTTTTTT | CASSLSLAGGDTGELFF | TRBJ2-2 | TRBV28 | NA | TRBD2
TGTGCCAGCAGGGAGGCAGGGAGCTATGGCTACACCTTC | CASREAGSYGYTF | TRBJ1-2 | TRBV27 | NA | NA
TGTGCCAGCAGTTTATTCATCGCGGGAGGGACCTACGAGCAGTACTTC | CASSLFIAGGTYEQYF | TRBJ2-7 | TRBV28 | NA | TRBD2
TGCGCCAGCAGCTTTCAACCTAGCGGAACCCCCTACGAGCAGTACTTC | CASSFQPSGTPYEQYF | TRBJ2-7 | TRBV5-1 | NA | TRBD2
TGTGCCAGCAGCCTGCGACCGGACAGGGTGCGCGGAAACACCATATATTTT | CASSLRPDRVRGNTIYF | TRBJ1-3 | TRBV7-2 | NA | TRBD1
TGTGCCAGCAGTGAAACAGGGACGGTAAAACTGTTTTTT | CASSETGTVKLFF | TRBJ1-4 | TRBV25-1 | NA | NA
TGTGCCAGCAGCGTAGATAGGGGCGGGGATGAAAAACTGTTTTTT | CASSVDRGGDEKLFF | TRBJ1-4 | TRBV9 | NA | NA
TGTGCCAGACTAGGGAACTACAATGAGCAGTTCTTC | CARLGNYNEQFF | TRBJ2-1 | TRBV30 | few | NA
TGTGCCAGCAGGAGACAGTTAACCGGGGAGCTGTTTTTT | CASRRQLTGELFF | TRBJ2-2 | TRBV6-5 | NA | NA
TGTGCCAGCAGTTTAGTCAGGGCCCCAAAGGGCGAGCAGTACTTC | CASSLVRAPKGEQYF | TRBJ2-7 | TRBV27 | few | NA
TGTGCCAGCAACGGCGGGAGTAAGGGGAATGAGCAGTTCTTC | CASNGGSKGNEQFF | TRBJ2-1 | TRBV6-5 | NA | TRBD2